This TCR beta chain appears in the sequencing data of a study of cytomegalovirus exposure and HLA in healthy donors listed by TCRdb under 2017. A note on the overall study: In an earlier analysis of under 750 of the donors, 250 to 350 Gb of sequence data and roughly 100 million unique TCR beta sequences from about 190 million T cells were reported. Among the roughly 400 genotyped donors, around 81% belonged to the genetic ancestry cluster associated with self-reported Caucasian donors. In the later analysis, no new phenotypic data were used to find candidate immune exposures; instead, reliance was placed on TCR beta sequences and their occurrence across donors. Among about 400 genotyped donors of the cohort, an average of about 220,000 unique TCR beta nucleotide sequences was sequenced per donor, of which about 18% were non-productive. The study aimed to test whether signatures of past pathogen exposure could be identified by cataloging public T cell receptors. A separate validation cohort of roughly 110 different subjects was used in addition to the 666-subject first cohort. Using immunosequencing, the study profiled T cell repertoires from around 670 subjects and related those repertoires to cytomegalovirus serostatus. Typing coverage differed by locus: A, B, C, DRB1 and DQB1 were typed in roughly 620-640 donors, DQA1 in about 560, DPA1 in approximately 600, and DPB1 in 472. An earlier analysis of approximately 640 of the donors applied high-throughput TCR beta sequencing to assess whether each TCR beta V gene segment acted as functional or pseudogenic. All discovery cohort repertoires had been generated on a single sequencing platform. In a later analysis, previously published TCR beta repertoires from several hundred donors were re-analyzed and high-resolution HLA genotyping was added so that TCR occurrence patterns could be studied. To predict cytomegalovirus infection status, the study combined high-throughput TCR immunosequencing, statistical association of individual TCRs with disease status, and machine learning. Donor age, sex, ethnicity and CMV serostatus were collected together with the repertoire data. HLA typing covered class I and class II loci at four-digit resolution. A later genetic analysis took genome-wide SNP genotypes for about 55% of the 666 donors and used that subset as a discovery cohort. About 320 gigabases of sequencing data and 80 million or so unique TCR sequences were included in an early release covering 550 to 800 HLA-typed donors. A handful of DR-DQ haplotypes were handled as single units for association and clustering because linkage in the cohort was strong.

For this clone: Its recognized antigen is unknown. Per-base qualities were not stored, and no clone one base away is much larger.

The library was generated by the immunoSEQ multiplex PCR assay. A mixture of 60 forward primers for TCR Vbeta segments and 13 reverse primers for TCR Jbeta segments was used in the multiplex PCR. A multiplex PCR assay on genomic DNA amplified the CDR3 region of rearranged TCR beta genes. On the Illumina HiSeq System, the amplified TCR beta libraries were sequenced as 87-base-pair reads. The published analysis was carried out like this. A later analysis tallied 75 million to 95 million unique TCR beta chains across the 666 repertoires, and some 12 million of those chains were shared by two or more donors. Raw reads were error-corrected and collapsed into unique sequences by a nearest-neighbor algorithm in which closely related sequences were merged to remove PCR and sequencing errors. Alignment of CDR3 sequences to IMGT reference sequences was used to assign V, D and J gene segments. For a sequence to be retained, at least a six-nucleotide match to both a V gene segment and a J gene segment was required. Rearrangements were called productive when the CDR3 lacked stop codons and stayed in frame with V and J; all others were non-productive. Following IMGT convention, CDR3 was defined as the stretch from the second conserved V-encoded cysteine up to the conserved J-encoded phenylalanine. The earlier analysis of 500 to 750 of the donors excluded any sequence lacking an unambiguous match to a single V gene segment. In an earlier analysis of 587 of the donors, V segments were called functional above 56.7% productive rearrangements and were called segregating when the between-donor standard deviation exceeded 5%. To diagnose cytomegalovirus status from the catalog of TCR beta chain sequences, a statistical classification framework was built. V and J gene assignment, in a later analysis, came from comparing TCR nucleotide sequences with IMGT/GENE-DB human TR gene sequences. In a later analysis, CDR3 sequences and most-parsimonious VDJ recombination scenarios were assigned using the TCRdist pipeline. In a later analysis, every TCR beta chain was defined by the combination of its CDR3 amino acid sequence and its V-gene family, and reads without a unique V-gene family were dropped. In a later analysis, 450 to 600 highly shared, low-generation-probability nucleotide sequences were removed to address suspected cross-contamination and a sequencing artifact. In a later analysis, a clonal expansion index was calculated for each public chain from normalized within-repertoire ranks of inferred template counts. In a later analysis, generation probabilities were computed with a VDJ recombination model fitted to out-of-frame rearrangements, and the resulting probabilities were checked against IGoR. A later analysis scored TCR-TCR, TCR-HLA and TCR-CMV co-occurrence with hypergeometric tests, applying a repertoire-size bias correction to TCR pairs. To estimate false discovery rates, a later analysis permuted the HLA or CMV assignments 20 times. In a later analysis, co-occurring TCRs were grouped using DBSCAN, and TCRdist sequence similarity was added for clustering within HLA-allele-positive subsets. Repertoires with fewer than 30,000 or more than 120,000 public chains, plus five repertoires with anomalous nucleotide sharing, were excluded from co-occurrence clustering. TCRdb mirrors the immuneACCESS table, restricted to in-frame sequences. Some clones are absent from its copies; in checked studies, under half trace to an unresolved V gene, and the reason for the others is unknown. V, J and clone size were drawn from that table, and D and trimming were deduced from the DNA. The sample has some 140,000 clones on record, approximately 80% of them singletons. The ten top clones hold around 2% of the sample.

V loses 7 bases of germline sequence and J loses 0 bases, and the interval between the two ends is 13 bases. The CDR3 runs 14 residues from the cysteine to the phenylalanine. Only the CDR3 DNA is retained, 42 bases long and in frame from the first base. Per the germline V gene, MDHEN is the CDR1 and SYDVKM is the CDR2. The cohort comprised under 700 healthy bone marrow donors. At the time of sampling, all cohort members were nominally healthy, though unrecorded immune exposures were likely present. The donor tested CMV seronegative, placing the donor among the 350 or so seronegative members of the cohort. A peripheral blood sample was provided by each donor, and peripheral blood mononuclear cells were used for TCR beta sequencing. The Qiagen DNeasy Blood Extraction Kit was used to extract genomic DNA from the blood cell samples. The study at large found these results: Some IMGT-functional V segments, including TRBV6-2 and TRBV6-3, could not be told apart with the 87-base-pair reads, so those segments were excluded. A total of 150 to 200 TCR beta chains were listed by the study as associated with cytomegalovirus. The cohort was sequenced for TCR beta chains only, and without alpha or paired-chain data the features that could be detected were limited. In vitro tests confirmed that a few of the cytomegalovirus-associated TCR beta chains recognize cytomegalovirus antigens. A cluster of highly shared sequence variants was judged likely to represent a technical artifact of the sequencing pipeline. Specific HLA alleles were associated with more than 15,000 TCR beta sequences at a false discovery rate of 0.05 in a later analysis. Most CMV-associated TCR beta chains appeared to be HLA-restricted in a later analysis, and the HLA associations seemed to be driven largely by CMV exposure. Assigning TCR associations to individual alleles was difficult when HLA alleles, especially DR and DQ, strongly co-occurred. Correlated functional status among segregating V segments might reflect linkage disequilibrium, but an unknown experimental factor could not be ruled out. Immune exposure information for the cohort was limited to CMV serostatus. According to a later genetic analysis, donors in an Asian-associated ancestry cluster had fewer N-insertions in productive TCRs than the approximately 700-donor mean. According to a later analysis, TCR association rates differed among HLA loci, with DRB1 alleles showing the most associated TCRs and HLA-C alleles showing the fewest. The classifier was reported to diagnose cytomegalovirus status with high specificity and sensitivity in both the original and validation cohorts. HLA typing was unavailable for some donors at each locus, so association tests used only the typed subset. An earlier analysis of approximately 540 of the donors showed that most TCR beta V segments appeared in productive rearrangements either about 87% or about 30% of the time, which broadly matched IMGT annotations. Sequencing depth was assumed to be roughly uniform across donors in the presence/absence analyses, though that assumption may not hold. A further reported finding was that TCR beta sequences accurately predicted the HLA-A and HLA-B alleles for most subjects in the first cohort. According to a later analysis, parvovirus B19, influenza, CMV and Epstein-Barr virus appeared linked to several top co-occurrence clusters. In a later analysis, HLA-associated TCR beta chains were found to be more clonally expanded and to have lower generation probabilities than equally common non-associated chains. It was suggested by the authors that the approach could potentially be generalized to other disease states and immunological phenotypes. Because counts were too low, some 17 rarely observed V segments, including chromosome 9 orphons, were left out of the earlier analysis of some 600 of the donors. In a later genetic analysis, a missense DCLRE1C variant was associated with V-gene and J-gene trimming of TCR beta chains, and the association was replicated in an independent cohort. While some public TCRs were present in many individuals, most TCR sequences turned up only very rarely across donors.

This clonotype was sampled from a man aged 25-45 years in good health and CMV-seronegative. The sequenced material came from PBMCs. This sequence uses TRBV28 and TRBJ2-7; TRBD1 is a possible D gene, resting on 7 matching bases. The CDR3 here reads CASNPGGSSYEQYF. Here is the DNA: TGTGCCAGCAATCCAGGGGGGAGCTCCTACGAGCAGTACTTC.